These 21 T cell receptor beta chains originate from one sample sequenced in a study of graft-versus-host responses after intestinal transplantation. These receptors are not linked to any known antigen. The table came from immunoSEQ multiplex PCR; TCRdb's copy has only in-frame clones and leaves some out. Of 71,000 or so clones in the sample, about 90% are singletons; the top ten hold roughly 1.3%. Source: unstimulated CD8+ T cells sorted from spleen or lymph node cells, taken before intestinal transplant. The source of these receptors is a human donor who received an intestinal transplant.

The J gene is TRBJ1-5, the V gene TRBV19, with TRBD1 matching 11 bases. Germline V gene data show CDR1 as LNHDA and CDR2 as SQIVND (reference sequence). The CDR3 has 16 residues. The V and J ends lost 4 bases and 3 bases, in that order; junction bases with no gene match: 5. The DNA for the CDR3 is TGTGCCAGTAGTACGGACAGGGGGCCGGTCAATCAGCCCCAGCATTTT. This translates into CASSTDRGPVNQPQHF.

The J gene is TRBJ2-1, the V gene TRBV5-1; possibly TRBD2 for D (5 bases). V was shortened by 0 bases and J by 7 bases, with 5 bases between the two germline ends. The CDR3 is 12 amino acids. CDR1 and CDR2 (germline): SGHRS, YFSETQ. The CDR3: CASSLAGNEQFF. CDR3 DNA: TGCGCCAGCAGCTTGGCGGGAAATGAGCAGTTCTTC.

The chain combines TRBV11-2 with TRBJ2-7; D is possibly TRBD2 (5 bases). The CDR3 length is 12 residues. V was cut by 7 bases and J by 7 bases, with 14 bases left in between. Per germline, CDR1 SGHAT and CDR2 FQNNGV. For the CDR3, the DNA is TGTGCCAGCAACGACCCCACGGGGGAGCAGTACTTC. Residues: CASNDPTGEQYF.

In DNA, the CDR3 is TGTGCCAGCACCCCGAGGTACAATGAGCAGTTCTTC. Its translation: CASTPRYNEQFF. V usage is TRBV5-8 and J usage is TRBJ2-1; D gene uncertain. Trimming stripped 6 bases from V and 4 bases from J, with 8 bases between. Germline V gene lookup returns CDR1 SGHTS and CDR2 YDEGEE. The CDR3 covers 12 residues.

The rearrangement links TRBV21-1 to TRBJ1-5. TRBV21-1 is classified as a pseudogene. CDR3 length: 13 amino acids. The CDR3 is CASSTPGSQPQHF. The DNA for the CDR3 is TGTGCCAGCAGCACCCCGGGGAGTCAGCCCCAGCATTTT.

The chain carries TRBV7-9 and TRBJ2-1; no clear D. Germline V CDR1 and CDR2: SEHNR, FQNEAQ (reference sequence). The CDR3 is 13 amino acids. Trimming removed 5 bases from V and 10 bases from J, with 15 bases in between. The CDR3 bases are TGTGCCAGCAGCCCGCACCCTTCCGGGGAGCAGTTCTTC. It encodes CASSPHPSGEQFF.

As concerns this clone: Other DNA sequences in this sample translate to the same CDR3. The rearrangement joins TRBV9 to TRBJ2-5, with D perhaps matching TRBD2 (6 bases). The germline gives CDR1 SGDLS, CDR2 YYNGEE. V was trimmed by 3 bases and J by 1 base, leaving 10 bases between them. The CDR3 spans 14 residues. The CDR3 bases are TGTGCCAGCAGCGGCCGGGACTCCCAAGAGACCCAGTACTTC. Protein product: CASSGRDSQETQYF.

CDR3 loop: CASSETVTGELFF. CDR3 in DNA: TGCGCCAGCAGTGAGACAGTCACCGGGGAGCTGTTTTTT. V is TRBV10-1 and J is TRBJ2-2; unclear D gene. CDR3 size: 13 residues. The germline gives CDR1 WNHNN, CDR2 SYGVQD (reference sequence). The V end lost 2 bases, the J end lost 4 bases, and 5 bases lay between the germline ends.

This sequence joins TRBV7-8 and TRBJ2-7; unclear D gene. The CDR3 contains 13 residues. From germline, CDR1 is SGHVS and CDR2 FQNEAQ. With 6 bases removed from V and 9 bases from J, the gap between germline ends came to 18 bases. CDR3 sequence reads: CASSPTDPMMQYF. CDR3 DNA sequence: TGTGCCAGCAGTCCTACAGACCCGATGATGCAGTACTTC.

This sequence joins TRBV4-1 and TRBJ2-7, with a weak D call TRBD2 (6 bases). Germline CDR1 is MGHRA and CDR2 is YSYEKL. V lost 5 bases, J lost 0 bases, and 8 bases lay in between. This CDR3 is 13 amino acids long. The CDR3 spells CASSGLNSYEQYF. The CDR3 DNA follows: TGCGCCAGCAGCGGACTAAACTCCTACGAGCAGTACTTC.

The chain is built from TRBV2 and TRBJ2-6; D gene ambiguous. V shed 7 bases and J shed 0 bases, with 7 bases lying between them. CDR1 and CDR2 (germline): SNHLY, FYNNEI. The CDR3 extends over 14 amino acids. The CDR3 loop reads CASTGSSGANVLTF. CDR3 DNA: TGTGCCAGCACCGGTAGCTCTGGGGCCAACGTCCTGACTTTC.

This clone came up once. The rearrangement joins TRBV7-6 to TRBJ2-5; D is possibly TRBD1 (6 bases). The germline V gene has CDR1 SGHVS and CDR2 FNYEAQ. The ends were cut back, 1 base at V and 5 bases at J, with 14 bases in the middle. The CDR3 spans 15 residues. CDR3 sequence (DNA): TGTGCCAGCAGCTTAGATCAGGGGTCGGTGGAGACCCAGTACTTC. Its protein is CASSLDQGSVETQYF.

This sequence joins TRBV11-2 and TRBJ2-7; 7 bases map to TRBD2. Germline CDR1 is SGHAT and CDR2 is FQNNGV. CDR3 length: 15 residues. The trim removed 0 bases at V and 1 base at J, leaving 3 bases unmatched. The CDR3 reads CASSLEFGGSYEQYF. The CDR3 DNA follows: TGTGCCAGCAGCTTAGAGTTCGGGGGGTCCTACGAGCAGTACTTC.

Note on this clone: This specimen includes other DNA sequences encoding the same CDR3. The chain links TRBV27 to TRBJ2-7, with D perhaps matching TRBD2 (6 bases). The length of the CDR3 is 13 residues. Germline loops: CDR1 MNHEY, CDR2 SMNVEV (reference sequence). The germline V and J ends were trimmed by 3 bases and 1 base, with 7 bases remaining between them. The CDR3 DNA reads TGTGCCAGCAGTTTCGGAGGGTCCTACGAGCAGTACTTC. As protein: CASSFGGSYEQYF.

The J gene is TRBJ2-7, the V gene TRBV4-1, with D tentatively TRBD1 (6 bases). Germline CDR1 and CDR2: MGHRA and YSYEKL. V was clipped by 0 bases and J by 2 bases, with 8 bases between them. CDR3 length: 14 residues. The CDR3 here is CASSQEDSTYEQYF. The CDR3 coding sequence is TGCGCCAGCAGCCAAGAGGACAGTACCTACGAGCAGTACTTC.

The rearrangement uses TRBV7-3 and TRBJ2-1, with D tentatively TRBD2 (5 bases). The germline V gene has CDR1 SGHTA and CDR2 FQGTGA. This CDR3 region has 15 residues. With 2 bases removed from V and 9 bases from J, the gap between germline ends came to 17 bases. Written as DNA, the CDR3 is TGTGCCAGCAGCTTAGGTAGCCTAGCCTTCGCTGAGCAGTTCTTC. Protein product: CASSLGSLAFAEQFF.

This clone is a singleton in its sample. The gene calls are TRBV13 and TRBJ1-5, with D unresolved. CDR1 is PRHDT, CDR2 FYEKMQ, per germline (reference sequence). This CDR3 contains 14 residues. V was shortened by 5 bases and J by 9 bases, with 17 bases between the two germline ends. CDR3 sequence (DNA): TGTGCCAGCAGCGGAGGCCGGCCCACGGGGCCCCAGCATTTT. Protein sequence: CASSGGRPTGPQHF.

The V gene is TRBV6-5, the J gene TRBJ1-2; D is unresolved. With 2 bases removed from V and 6 bases from J, the gap between germline ends came to 10 bases. Germline loops: CDR1 MNHEY, CDR2 SVGAGI. This CDR3 has 13 amino acids. This chain's CDR3 is CASSYAEVDGYTF. For the CDR3, the DNA is TGTGCCAGCAGTTACGCGGAGGTGGATGGCTACACCTTC.

Written as DNA, the CDR3 is TGTGCCAGCAGACAGGGGGGGAACACTGAAGCTTTCTTT. The encoded protein is CASRQGGNTEAFF. This sequence joins TRBV2 and TRBJ1-1; 8 bases agree with TRBD1. The CDR3 consists of 13 residues. J was trimmed by 1 base and V by 6 bases; bases with no gene match: 1. The V gene's germline CDR1 is SNHLY and CDR2 FYNNEI.

This rearrangement joins TRBV11-2 to TRBJ2-7; TRBD1 aligns across 9 bases. V shed 0 bases and J 6 bases; nucleotides not matched to a gene: 0. The CDR3 covers 13 residues. Germline lookup yields CDR1 SGHAT and CDR2 FQNNGV. The CDR3 here is CASSLEGQGEQYF. The CDR3 DNA sequence: TGTGCCAGCAGCTTAGAGGGACAGGGCGAGCAGTACTTC.

A few counts support this clone. The same CDR3 is also encoded by other DNA sequences in this sample. The chain carries TRBV19 and TRBJ1-1, with 7 bases aligning to TRBD1. The CDR3 consists of 15 residues. V was pared by 1 base and J by 8 bases, with 10 bases of the junction left unmatched. Germline lookup yields CDR1 LNHDA and CDR2 SQIVND (reference sequence). The CDR3 sequence: CASSIGGTGATEAFF. As DNA, the CDR3 is TGTGCCAGTAGTATAGGGGGTACAGGGGCCACCGAAGCTTTCTTT.